The 21 T cell receptor beta chains reported below all come from one sample, sequenced in a study of PD-1 blockade in classical Hodgkin lymphoma. Each of the patients experienced relapse following autologous stem cell transplantation, and their brentuximab vedotin exposure differed. Using immunoSEQ multiplex PCR, the repertoire was profiled, and TCRdb retains in-frame clones only, with some absent. Of approximately 44,000 clones in the sample, approximately 80% were seen once. The source material was peripheral blood mononuclear cells (PBMCs), sampled at baseline. The receptors here all came from a human donor with classical Hodgkin lymphoma.

V and J are TRBV6-6 and TRBJ1-2; a weak D match, TRBD1 (5 bases). The CDR3 runs to 13 residues. V was shortened by 5 bases and J by 6 bases, with 13 bases between the two germline ends. Germline values: CDR1 MNHNY, CDR2 SVGAGI (reference sequence). DNA of the CDR3: TGTGCCAGCAGTCGGTCCCAGGGACATGGCTACACCTTC. Translation gives CASSRSQGHGYTF.

The sample holds a few counts of this clone. Different DNA sequences within this sample yield the same CDR3. This chain uses TRBV27 with TRBJ1-1, with D unresolved. The CDR3 is 13 amino acids. The V and J ends lost 4 bases and 0 bases respectively, with 6 bases between them. Looked up from germline, CDR1 is MNHEY and CDR2 is SMNVEV (reference sequence). The DNA of the CDR3 is TGTGCCAGCAGTTCAGGTATGAACACTGAAGCTTTCTTT. This gives the protein CASSSGMNTEAFF.

The chain employs TRBV6-1 and TRBJ2-1; perhaps D is TRBD1 or TRBD2 (5 bases each). The germline V gene encodes CDR1 MNHNS and CDR2 SASEGT. The CDR3 is 17 residues long. V was pared by 2 bases and J by 0 bases, with 14 bases between. In nucleotides, the CDR3 is TGTGCCAGCAGTGAATGGGGCGGGCTAAGCTCCTACAATGAGCAGTTCTTC. Translating gives CASSEWGGLSSYNEQFF.

V and J are TRBV6-6 and TRBJ1-5; D unclear. The CDR3 extends over 14 amino acids. The germline V gene has CDR1 MNHNY and CDR2 SVGAGI (reference sequence). Between the trimmed V and J ends, which lost 4 bases and 3 bases, there was a span of 10 bases. CDR3 bases: TGTGCCAGCAGTTTCGGACGGTACAATCAGCCCCAGCATTTT. Protein: CASSFGRYNQPQHF.

The rearrangement uses TRBV27 and TRBJ2-7; TRBD1 agrees at 8 bases. The CDR3 covers 15 residues. V trimming: 8 bases; J trimming: 2 bases; junction bases outside the gene matches: 11. The germline CDR1 and CDR2 sequences are MNHEY and SMNVEV (reference sequence). The CDR3 protein is CASQNRTGPAYEQYF. DNA of the CDR3: TGTGCCAGCCAAAACCGGACAGGGCCTGCCTACGAGCAGTACTTC.

The rearrangement links TRBV6-5 to TRBJ2-3; 9 positions agree with TRBD1. CDR3 size: 15 residues. The trim removed 8 bases at V and 0 bases at J, leaving 6 bases unmatched. Germline V gene data show CDR1 as MNHEY and CDR2 as SVGAGI. CDR3 in DNA: TGTGCCAGCGCCGTGACAGGGGGTAGCACAGATACGCAGTATTTT. Protein: CASAVTGGSTDTQYF.

This clone has just one count. J is TRBJ1-1 and V is TRBV5-1; D might be TRBD1 (5 bases). CDR1 and CDR2 from the germline V gene are SGHRS and YFSETQ. This CDR3 has 16 residues. V lost 4 bases, J lost 0 bases, and 16 bases lay in between. CDR3 sequence: CASSREEGYMNTEAFF. CDR3 coding DNA: TGCGCCAGCAGCAGAGAAGAGGGGTACATGAACACTGAAGCTTTCTTT.

The chain carries TRBV7-2 and TRBJ2-5; TRBD2 matches at 14 bases. V was clipped by 3 bases and J by 9 bases; unmatched bases: 9. The CDR3 covers 16 residues. Germline V gene data show CDR1 as SGHTA and CDR2 as FQGNSA. The CDR3 region is CASSLKVGLAGDAQYF. The CDR3 region has the DNA TGTGCCAGCAGCTTGAAGGTGGGACTAGCGGGAGATGCCCAGTACTTC.

CDR3 nucleotides: TGTGCCAGCAGTTACCAGCGGGAGGAGGCAGATACGCAGTATTTT. Translating gives CASSYQREEADTQYF. The chain employs TRBV28 and TRBJ2-3; 9 bases line up with TRBD2. CDR3 length: 15 amino acids. CDR1 is MDHEN, CDR2 SYDVKM, per germline. Germline trimming cut 4 bases from V and 4 bases from J; bases unmatched to any gene: 6.

The rearrangement links TRBV5-6 to TRBJ1-5, with TRBD1 as a possible D gene (6 bases). This CDR3 contains 15 residues. In germline, CDR1 is SGHDT, CDR2 YYEEEE. The V gene lost 8 bases and the J gene lost 2 bases, with 17 bases spanning the gap. The DNA for the CDR3 is TGTGCCAGTGGGCTCGGTGCAGGGGGCAATCAGCCCCAGCATTTT. Amino acids: CASGLGAGGNQPQHF.

V usage is TRBV28 and J usage is TRBJ1-1, with D uncertain. The CDR3 is 13 residues long. Trimming removed 1 base from V and 5 bases from J, with 8 bases in between. Germline CDR1 reads MDHEN; CDR2 reads SYDVKM. The CDR3 protein is CASSLSGFTEAFF. The CDR3 DNA reads as TGTGCCAGCAGTTTATCTGGGTTTACTGAAGCTTTCTTT.

The count of this clone is one. The chain combines TRBV5-6 with TRBJ1-4; D is ambiguous. V lost 4 bases and J lost 0, with 13 bases in between. The germline V gene has CDR1 SGHDT and CDR2 YYEEEE. The CDR3 runs 16 residues. CDR3 sequence: CASSVLGNPTNEKLFF. DNA for the CDR3: TGTGCCAGCAGCGTCCTCGGAAATCCAACTAATGAAAAACTGTTTTTT.

This clone was found once. DNA of the CDR3: TGTGCCAGCAGCCAAGTAGGGGGGGACTCATACACCGGGGAGCTGTTTTTT. This codes for CASSQVGGDSYTGELFF. V gene TRBV14 combines with J gene TRBJ2-2; TRBD2 might be the D (7 bases). From germline, CDR1 is SGHDN and CDR2 FVKESK. The CDR3 covers 17 residues. V was shortened by 1 base and J by 3 bases, with 15 bases between the two germline ends.

This chain links TRBV19 with TRBJ1-5, with D maybe TRBD1 (5 bases). Germline-derived CDR1 and CDR2 are LNHDA and SQIVND (reference sequence). The CDR3 totals 18 residues. V lost 1 base and J 0 bases, leaving 16 bases between the germline ends. For the CDR3, the DNA is TGTGCCAGTAGTATAGCTCCCGGGACCCAATATAGCAATCAGCCCCAGCATTTT. It codes for CASSIAPGTQYSNQPQHF. The full variable domain, rest sourced from reference TRBV19 and TRBJ1-5, is DGGITQSPKYLFRKEGQNVTLSCEQNLNHDAMYWYRQDPGQGLRLIYYSQIVNDFQKGDIAEGYSVSREKKESFPLTVTSAQKNPTAFYLCASSIAPGTQYSNQPQHFGDGTRLSIL.

The chain employs TRBV28 and TRBJ2-6; no definite D call. The CDR3 runs 15 residues. Germline CDR1 reads MDHEN; CDR2 reads SYDVKM. Trimming shortened V by 9 bases and J by 0 bases, and 12 bases separated the two germline ends. In DNA form, the CDR3 reads TGTGCCAGTTTTCCAACGGGCTCTGGGGCCAACGTCCTGACTTTC. This gives the protein CASFPTGSGANVLTF.

The chain has TRBV5-4 and TRBJ2-7; maybe TRBD1 (5 bases). The germline gives CDR1 SGHNT, CDR2 YYREEE (reference sequence). Trimming left V 4 bases short and J 2 bases short, with 10 bases between. The CDR3 has 13 amino acids. CDR3 bases: TGTGCCAGCAGCATCGACAGAACCTACGAGCAGTACTTC. Translated, it gives CASSIDRTYEQYF.

V is TRBV28 and J is TRBJ1-5; tentative D call: TRBD1 (6 bases). CDR3 length equals 14 residues. The ends were cut back, 3 bases at V and 15 bases at J, with 21 bases in the middle. CDR1 is MDHEN and CDR2 is SYDVKM in the germline V gene. CDR3 DNA: TGTGCCAGCAGTTTCGTGACAGGTAACAGGCACCGGCATTTT. The encoded protein is CASSFVTGNRHRHF.

The V call is TRBV28, the J call TRBJ2-1; weak D call: TRBD2 (7 bases). V shed 7 bases and J shed 8 bases, with 15 bases lying between them. The germline gives CDR1 MDHEN, CDR2 SYDVKM. The CDR3 spans 13 residues. The CDR3 is CASIPRGGDEQFF. The CDR3 DNA is TGTGCCAGCATCCCAAGGGGGGGGGATGAGCAGTTCTTC.

This clone was seen a handful of times. The rearrangement uses TRBV19 and TRBJ2-2; no clear D gene. The CDR3 consists of 12 residues. The germline V gene encodes CDR1 LNHDA and CDR2 SQIVND (reference sequence). Deletions cut 8 bases from V and 8 bases from J, with 12 bases between. The CDR3: CASALMGGELFF. The DNA for the CDR3 is TGTGCCAGTGCACTAATGGGTGGGGAGCTGTTTTTT.

This clone was detected only a few times. The chain links TRBV6-1 to TRBJ2-2; no reliable D call. V lost 7 bases to trimming and J lost 5 bases, with 8 bases between them. This CDR3 has 12 residues. Looked up from germline, CDR1 is MNHNS and CDR2 is SASEGT. This CDR3 reads CASNQGTGELFF. CDR3 DNA: TGTGCCAGCAACCAAGGGACCGGGGAGCTGTTTTTT.

V and J are TRBV6-5 and TRBJ2-7; the D gene is possibly TRBD1 (6 bases). The V gene lost 7 bases and the J gene lost 2 bases, with 9 bases spanning the gap. Germline CDR1 MNHEY, CDR2 SVGAGI. CDR3 size: 12 residues. The CDR3 nucleotides read TGTGCCAGCACCGACAGGACCTACGAGCAGTACTTC. As protein: CASTDRTYEQYF.